The rows below give T cell receptor beta chains drawn from one sample of a study of T cell clones after liver transplantation. Profiled with immunoSEQ multiplex PCR; TCRdb holds only in-frame clones, not every one. The sample lists 25,000 to 35,000 clones, more than 90% occurring once. The starting material was CD8+ T cells from blood, obtained 12 months after liver transplant. Receptor source: a human patient who received a liver transplant. The graft donor may have contributed some T cells. The CDR3 runs from the conserved cysteine through the conserved F or W. Each record gives: CDR3 protein, CDR3 DNA, J gene, D gene, V gene, clone size. The D gene is left open where the match is weak. Some rows have no size entry. The others give once, few or many, or a class for an expanded clone.

cdr3_aa: CASSGDWLSGNTIYF; cdr3_nt: TGTGCCAGCAGCGGGGATTGGCTCTCTGGAAACACCATATATTTT; j_call: TRBJ1-3; d_call: .; v_call: TRBV9; clone_size: .
cdr3_aa: CASSLRVSDTQYF; cdr3_nt: TGTGCCAGCAGTTTAAGGGTTTCAGATACGCAGTATTTT; j_call: TRBJ2-3; d_call: .; v_call: TRBV27; clone_size: .
cdr3_aa: CASSPPRGQQYF; cdr3_nt: TGTGCCAGCAGTCCCCCAAGGGGGCAGCAGTACTTC; j_call: TRBJ2-7; d_call: TRBD1; v_call: TRBV28; clone_size: few
cdr3_aa: CASSYQGSYEQYF; cdr3_nt: TGTGCCAGCAGTTATCAGGGATCCTACGAGCAGTACTTC; j_call: TRBJ2-7; d_call: .; v_call: TRBV27; clone_size: .
cdr3_aa: CASSITSGPYEQYF; cdr3_nt: TGCGCCAGCAGCATCACTAGCGGTCCCTACGAGCAGTACTTC; j_call: TRBJ2-7; d_call: TRBD2; v_call: TRBV5-1; clone_size: .
cdr3_aa: CASSQEGQASYEQYF; cdr3_nt: TGCGCCAGCAGCCAAGAAGGGCAGGCATCCTACGAGCAGTACTTC; j_call: TRBJ2-7; d_call: .; v_call: TRBV4-1; clone_size: .
cdr3_aa: CASERSRASYNEQFF; cdr3_nt: TGTGCTAGTGAACGATCGAGGGCTTCCTACAATGAGCAGTTCTTC; j_call: TRBJ2-1; d_call: .; v_call: TRBV12-5; clone_size: .
cdr3_aa: CASSQDRDKDTQYF; cdr3_nt: TGTGCCAGCAGTCAGGACAGGGATAAAGATACGCAGTATTTT; j_call: TRBJ2-3; d_call: TRBD1; v_call: TRBV27; clone_size: .
cdr3_aa: CAYSGENTLWEGYTF; cdr3_nt: TGTGCCTATTCGGGCGAGAACACGCTATGGGAGGGCTACACCTTC; j_call: TRBJ1-2; d_call: .; v_call: TRBV30; clone_size: .
cdr3_aa: CASSTPVATGGSYNEQFF; cdr3_nt: TGTGCCAGCAGCACCCCGGTAGCAACAGGGGGGTCCTACAATGAGCAGTTCTTC; j_call: TRBJ2-1; d_call: TRBD1; v_call: TRBV9; clone_size: .
cdr3_aa: CASSLGTGYEQYF; cdr3_nt: TGTGCCAGCAGCTTAGGTACAGGCTACGAGCAGTACTTC; j_call: TRBJ2-7; d_call: .; v_call: TRBV11-2; clone_size: .
cdr3_aa: CASSPGTSGMSEQYF; cdr3_nt: TGCGCCAGCAGCCCTGGGACTAGCGGGATGTCCGAGCAGTACTTC; j_call: TRBJ2-7; d_call: TRBD2; v_call: TRBV4-3; clone_size: .
cdr3_aa: CASSFSGRGTDEQFF; cdr3_nt: TGTGCCAGCAGCTTTAGCGGGAGGGGGACAGATGAGCAGTTCTTC; j_call: TRBJ2-1; d_call: TRBD2; v_call: TRBV7-3; clone_size: .
cdr3_aa: CASSFGIAYEQYF; cdr3_nt: TGTGCCAGCAGTTTTGGTATAGCCTACGAGCAGTACTTC; j_call: TRBJ2-7; d_call: .; v_call: TRBV27; clone_size: .
cdr3_aa: CASSMAGIAGVEQYF; cdr3_nt: TGTGCCAGTAGTATGGCCGGGATCGCCGGGGTCGAGCAGTACTTC; j_call: TRBJ2-7; d_call: .; v_call: TRBV19; clone_size: .
cdr3_aa: CASSLGMDTIYF; cdr3_nt: TGTGCCAGCAGCTTAGGGATGGACACCATATATTTT; j_call: TRBJ1-3; d_call: .; v_call: TRBV7-9; clone_size: .
cdr3_aa: CASSAQRDFTGELFF; cdr3_nt: TGTGCCAGCAGCGCCCAAAGGGACTTCACCGGGGAGCTGTTTTTT; j_call: TRBJ2-2; d_call: .; v_call: TRBV9; clone_size: once
cdr3_aa: CAISGPSGSYEQYF; cdr3_nt: TGTGCCATCAGTGGGCCTAGCGGTTCCTACGAGCAGTACTTC; j_call: TRBJ2-7; d_call: TRBD2; v_call: TRBV10-3; clone_size: .
cdr3_aa: CSVDSRYPNTEAFF; cdr3_nt: TGCAGCGTTGATTCGCGGTACCCGAACACTGAAGCTTTCTTT; j_call: TRBJ1-1; d_call: .; v_call: TRBV29-1; clone_size: .
cdr3_aa: CASSLAGQRSYEQYF; cdr3_nt: TGTGCCAGCAGCTTAGCTGGACAGCGCTCCTACGAGCAGTACTTC; j_call: TRBJ2-7; d_call: .; v_call: TRBV7-9; clone_size: .
cdr3_aa: CASSEADSPIYGYTF; cdr3_nt: TGTGCCAGCAGTGAAGCGGACAGCCCAATCTATGGCTACACCTTC; j_call: TRBJ1-2; d_call: .; v_call: TRBV6-1; clone_size: .
cdr3_aa: CASSFRTPDSSYNEQFF; cdr3_nt: TGTGCCAGCAGCTTCCGGACTCCCGACAGCTCCTACAATGAGCAGTTCTTC; j_call: TRBJ2-1; d_call: .; v_call: TRBV7-2; clone_size: .
cdr3_aa: CASYMGPGQGRDEQYF; cdr3_nt: TGTGCCAGCTACATGGGGCCGGGACAGGGGAGGGACGAGCAGTACTTC; j_call: TRBJ2-7; d_call: TRBD1; v_call: TRBV27; clone_size: .
cdr3_aa: CASSSSQFYEQYF; cdr3_nt: TGTGCCAGCAGCTCCTCACAGTTCTACGAGCAGTACTTC; j_call: TRBJ2-7; d_call: .; v_call: TRBV27; clone_size: once
cdr3_aa: CANSLMTSSYEQYF; cdr3_nt: TGTGCCAACAGTTTAATGACGTCTTCCTACGAGCAGTACTTC; j_call: TRBJ2-7; d_call: .; v_call: TRBV27; clone_size: .
cdr3_aa: CASSPGLAYYEQYF; cdr3_nt: TGTGCCAGCAGCCCGGGACTAGCGTACTACGAGCAGTACTTC; j_call: TRBJ2-7; d_call: TRBD2; v_call: TRBV14; clone_size: .
cdr3_aa: CASSVASYYEQYF; cdr3_nt: TGTGCCAGCAGCGTAGCGAGCTACTACGAGCAGTACTTC; j_call: TRBJ2-7; d_call: .; v_call: TRBV9; clone_size: .
cdr3_aa: CASSQEDRGLYEQYF; cdr3_nt: TGCGCCAGCAGCCAAGAGGACAGGGGGCTCTACGAGCAGTACTTC; j_call: TRBJ2-7; d_call: TRBD1; v_call: TRBV4-1; clone_size: .
cdr3_aa: CASSWTGSTGELFF; cdr3_nt: TGTGCCAGCAGTTGGACAGGAAGCACCGGGGAGCTGTTTTTT; j_call: TRBJ2-2; d_call: TRBD1; v_call: TRBV28; clone_size: .
cdr3_aa: CASSLEFLLAGGAKNIQYF; cdr3_nt: TGTGCCAGCAGCTTAGAATTCTTGCTAGCGGGAGGGGCCAAAAACATTCAGTACTTC; j_call: TRBJ2-4; d_call: TRBD2; v_call: TRBV7-2; clone_size: .
cdr3_aa: CAWSASGRWYEQYF; cdr3_nt: TGTGCCTGGAGTGCTAGCGGGAGGTGGTACGAGCAGTACTTC; j_call: TRBJ2-7; d_call: TRBD2; v_call: TRBV30; clone_size: .
cdr3_aa: CASSYLVEQFF; cdr3_nt: TGTGCCAGCAGCTACCTTGTAGAGCAGTTCTTC; j_call: TRBJ2-1; d_call: .; v_call: TRBV7-9; clone_size: .
cdr3_aa: CASSELGGSSYNEQFF; cdr3_nt: TGTGCCAGCAGCGAGCTGGGCGGGAGCTCCTACAATGAGCAGTTCTTC; j_call: TRBJ2-1; d_call: TRBD2; v_call: TRBV9; clone_size: .
cdr3_aa: CASSVDRGLGEQYF; cdr3_nt: TGCGCCAGCAGCGTAGACAGGGGTTTGGGAGAGCAGTACTTC; j_call: TRBJ2-7; d_call: TRBD1; v_call: TRBV5-1; clone_size: .
cdr3_aa: CASSFGQPYEQYF; cdr3_nt: TGTGCCAGCAGTTTCGGACAGCCCTACGAGCAGTACTTC; j_call: TRBJ2-7; d_call: .; v_call: TRBV6-5; clone_size: .
cdr3_aa: CSAQHRDRNTGELFF; cdr3_nt: TGCAGCGCCCAACACCGGGACAGGAACACCGGGGAGCTGTTTTTT; j_call: TRBJ2-2; d_call: TRBD1; v_call: TRBV29-1; clone_size: .
cdr3_aa: CASSLEGVIRFYEQYF; cdr3_nt: TGTGCCAGCAGCTTAGAGGGAGTCATCCGTTTCTACGAGCAGTACTTC; j_call: TRBJ2-7; d_call: .; v_call: TRBV11-3; clone_size: .
cdr3_aa: CASSLSRSGSYGYTF; cdr3_nt: TGTGCCAGCAGTTTATCTCGGTCGGGGTCATATGGCTACACCTTC; j_call: TRBJ1-2; d_call: .; v_call: TRBV27; clone_size: .
cdr3_aa: CASSLVASGSYEQYF; cdr3_nt: TGTGCCAGCAGCTTAGTTGCTAGCGGGAGTTACGAGCAGTACTTC; j_call: TRBJ2-7; d_call: TRBD2; v_call: TRBV7-8; clone_size: .
cdr3_aa: CASSYGTSRLSEQFF; cdr3_nt: TGTGCCAGCAGTTACGGGACTAGCCGCCTCAGTGAGCAGTTCTTC; j_call: TRBJ2-1; d_call: TRBD2; v_call: TRBV6-5; clone_size: .
cdr3_aa: CASSRQEYNEQFF; cdr3_nt: TGTGCCAGCAGTCGACAAGAGTACAATGAGCAGTTCTTC; j_call: TRBJ2-1; d_call: .; v_call: TRBV6-1; clone_size: few